The present T cell receptor (beta chain) was sequenced within a study of metastatic and nonmetastatic thyroid tumors. Study-level background: Across peripheral blood and tumor or nodule tissue samples taken from malignant and benign thyroid patients, the repertoires were compared with one another. Study results and limitations: Versus benign nodules, malignant thyroid tumors reportedly had significantly higher TCR beta diversity, in blood and tumor.

This clone occurred many times. Antigen specificity is unknown. The CDR3 runs 13 residues. V was trimmed by 5 bases and J by 4 bases, leaving 11 bases between them. Patients underwent thyroid surgery, and none had received any treatment before it. Study processing details: It was from CDR3 differences across clinicopathological groups that a distant-metastasis classifier for papillary thyroid cancer was built. TCRdb reprocessed the PCR reads via MiXCR. The V and J calls reflect TCRdb's pipeline rather than the authors' work. The data contain roughly 25,000 clones, more than 10% of them singletons. This rearrangement joins TRBV12-3 or TRBV12-4 to TRBJ2-5, with D possibly matching TRBD1 (5 bases). The sequence was collected from a female donor with papillary thyroid cancer or a benign thyroid nodule (not recorded which). Some clones in this sample may be carry-over from other donors' samples. Input material: blood. In DNA, the CDR3 is TGTGCCAGCAGTCCCATGGGGCGAGAGACCCAGTACTTC. Translated: CASSPMGRETQYF.